Listed below are T cell receptor beta chains from one sample, sequenced in a study of T cell changes during pregnancy in multiple sclerosis. The method was immunoSEQ multiplex PCR; TCRdb's version includes in-frame clones alone and lacks a portion of them. The data contain roughly 79,000 clones, 85% to 95% of them seen just once; the ten biggest clones take up about 0.42%. Sequencing was performed on CD4+ T cells from peripheral blood mononuclear cells, taken before pregnancy. Source of these receptors: a female donor with multiple sclerosis, enrolled in a pregnancy study. The CDR3 runs from the conserved cysteine through the conserved F or W. Fields, in order: J gene, V gene, CDR3 protein.

j_gene: TRBJ2-6
v_gene: TRBV5-4
CDR3aa: CASSGGVGGYSGANVLTF

j_gene: TRBJ1-2
v_gene: TRBV5-6
CDR3aa: CASRPTGLYGYTF

j_gene: TRBJ2-7
v_gene: TRBV5-1
CDR3aa: CASSWERGEQYF

j_gene: TRBJ2-5
v_gene: TRBV21-1
CDR3aa: CASSIRGRYQETQYF

j_gene: TRBJ1-2
v_gene: TRBV6-5
CDR3aa: CASSSDRGYGYTF

j_gene: TRBJ2-7
v_gene: TRBV4-2
CDR3aa: CASSQVGGQGGGEQYF

j_gene: TRBJ2-3
v_gene: TRBV29-1
CDR3aa: CSVEVGSADTQYF

j_gene: TRBJ1-3
v_gene: TRBV19
CDR3aa: CASTQGTVGGNTIYF

j_gene: TRBJ2-3
v_gene: TRBV9
CDR3aa: CASSAPGKPSTDTQYF

j_gene: TRBJ2-1
v_gene: TRBV18
CDR3aa: CASSPPTQGSYNEQFF

j_gene: TRBJ1-2
v_gene: TRBV7-3
CDR3aa: CASSPNPTGMVGYTF

j_gene: TRBJ1-1
v_gene: TRBV6-1
CDR3aa: CASRGDTEAFF

j_gene: TRBJ1-2
v_gene: TRBV30
CDR3aa: CASILQGAYYGYTF

j_gene: TRBJ2-1
v_gene: TRBV2
CDR3aa: CASTRRLEGNEQFF

j_gene: TRBJ2-1
v_gene: TRBV9
CDR3aa: CASSVVAGGPNEQFF

j_gene: TRBJ2-7
v_gene: TRBV15
CDR3aa: CATSREMIRGQYLSYEQYF

j_gene: TRBJ2-7
v_gene: TRBV5-4
CDR3aa: CASSSWGGNEQYF

j_gene: TRBJ2-1
v_gene: TRBV19
CDR3aa: CASSISPKIRDRVYEQFF

j_gene: TRBJ2-1
v_gene: TRBV6-1
CDR3aa: CASRTDRGGLFF

j_gene: TRBJ2-2
v_gene: TRBV7-3
CDR3aa: CASSSTDRPTGELFF

j_gene: TRBJ2-3
v_gene: TRBV11-2
CDR3aa: CASSSTSGSAGSTDTQYF

j_gene: TRBJ1-4
v_gene: TRBV7-2
CDR3aa: CASSLDFNNEKLFF

j_gene: TRBJ1-4
v_gene: TRBV19
CDR3aa: CASRRTESTNEKLFF

j_gene: TRBJ2-3
v_gene: TRBV27
CDR3aa: CASSSRTSGRTDTQYF

j_gene: TRBJ2-3
v_gene: TRBV5-6
CDR3aa: CATGDRATDTQYF

j_gene: TRBJ1-1
v_gene: TRBV7-2
CDR3aa: CASSLEAREGGGAFF

j_gene: TRBJ1-2
v_gene: TRBV5-1
CDR3aa: CASSLVGTHGYTF

j_gene: TRBJ2-7
v_gene: TRBV7-2
CDR3aa: CASSLEISSSYEQYF

j_gene: TRBJ1-2
v_gene: TRBV7-9
CDR3aa: CASSPGRSHHYGYTF

j_gene: TRBJ2-1
v_gene: TRBV30
CDR3aa: CAWRGDYRGNNEQFF

j_gene: TRBJ2-7
v_gene: TRBV6-1
CDR3aa: CASSPSTISYEQYF

j_gene: TRBJ2-1
v_gene: TRBV5-8
CDR3aa: CASSPRGGNEQFF

j_gene: TRBJ1-2
v_gene: TRBV27
CDR3aa: CASSPHSPYGYTF

j_gene: TRBJ1-1
v_gene: TRBV19
CDR3aa: CASSIVGDRGTEAFF

j_gene: TRBJ1-2
v_gene: TRBV5-4
CDR3aa: CASNRQGEGGYTF

j_gene: TRBJ2-1
v_gene: TRBV5-1
CDR3aa: CASSFSELYNEQFF

j_gene: TRBJ2-1
v_gene: TRBV7-2
CDR3aa: CASSSWRTYNEQFF

j_gene: TRBJ1-2
v_gene: TRBV28
CDR3aa: CASSLGGGANGYTF

j_gene: TRBJ1-6
v_gene: TRBV7-2
CDR3aa: CASSGYGTAPSPLHF

j_gene: TRBJ2-1
v_gene: TRBV5-4
CDR3aa: CASSLEWQAEQFF

j_gene: TRBJ2-1
v_gene: TRBV6-5
CDR3aa: CASSPTRSGVNEQFF

j_gene: TRBJ2-3
v_gene: TRBV6-1
CDR3aa: CASSEAGLKSHTQYF

j_gene: TRBJ1-5
v_gene: TRBV28
CDR3aa: CASSSPGTGEVQPQHF

j_gene: TRBJ1-2
v_gene: TRBV6-1
CDR3aa: CASSDYRTPSYGYTF

j_gene: TRBJ2-5
v_gene: TRBV7-9
CDR3aa: CASSVSGETQYF

j_gene: TRBJ1-5
v_gene: TRBV6-1
CDR3aa: CASSERGWAQHF

j_gene: TRBJ2-2
v_gene: TRBV7-9
CDR3aa: CATRLAGGNTGELFF

j_gene: TRBJ2-1
v_gene: TRBV14
CDR3aa: CATRLAGGNEQFF

j_gene: TRBJ1-3
v_gene: TRBV19
CDR3aa: CASSTTVNSGNTIYF

j_gene: TRBJ2-3
v_gene: TRBV19
CDR3aa: CASVSSTDTQYF

j_gene: TRBJ2-2
v_gene: TRBV25-1
CDR3aa: CASSELTGTGELFF